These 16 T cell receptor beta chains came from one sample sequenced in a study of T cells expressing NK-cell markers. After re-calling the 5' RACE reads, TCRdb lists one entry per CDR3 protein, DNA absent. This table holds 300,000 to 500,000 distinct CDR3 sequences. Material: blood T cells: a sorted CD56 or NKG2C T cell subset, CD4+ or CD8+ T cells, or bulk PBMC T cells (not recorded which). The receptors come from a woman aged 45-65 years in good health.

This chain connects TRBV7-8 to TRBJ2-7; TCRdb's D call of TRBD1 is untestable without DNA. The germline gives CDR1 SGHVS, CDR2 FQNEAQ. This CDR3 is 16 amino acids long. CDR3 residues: CASSLALAGVGYEQYF.

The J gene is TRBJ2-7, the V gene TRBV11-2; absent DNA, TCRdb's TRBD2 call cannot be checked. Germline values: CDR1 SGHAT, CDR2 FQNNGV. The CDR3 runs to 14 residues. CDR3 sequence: CASTPVREKYEQYF.

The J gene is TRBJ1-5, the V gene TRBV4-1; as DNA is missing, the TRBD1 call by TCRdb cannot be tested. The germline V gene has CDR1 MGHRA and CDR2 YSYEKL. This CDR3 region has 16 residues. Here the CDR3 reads CASSQAPGQLNQPQHF.

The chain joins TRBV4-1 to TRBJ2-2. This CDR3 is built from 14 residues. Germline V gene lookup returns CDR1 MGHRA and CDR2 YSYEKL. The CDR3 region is CASSPIEDTGELFF.

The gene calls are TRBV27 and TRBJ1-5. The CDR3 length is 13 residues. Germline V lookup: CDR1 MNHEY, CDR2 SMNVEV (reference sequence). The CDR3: CASSWSSNQPQHF.

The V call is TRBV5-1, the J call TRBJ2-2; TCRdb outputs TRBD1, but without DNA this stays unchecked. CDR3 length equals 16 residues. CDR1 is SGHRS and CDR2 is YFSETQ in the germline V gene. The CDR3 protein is CASSPRDVPNTGELFF.

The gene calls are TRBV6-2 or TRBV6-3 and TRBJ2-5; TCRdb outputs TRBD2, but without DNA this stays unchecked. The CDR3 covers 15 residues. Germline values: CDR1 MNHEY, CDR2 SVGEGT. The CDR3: CASDISGRPEETQYF.

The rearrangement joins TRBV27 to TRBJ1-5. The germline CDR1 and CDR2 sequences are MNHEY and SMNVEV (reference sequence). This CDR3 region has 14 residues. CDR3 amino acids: CASSSLNGNQPQHF.

CDR3 region: CASSAPGTTGGQLETQYF. This chain connects TRBV2 to TRBJ2-5; TCRdb's D call, TRBD2, is unchecked because there is no DNA. The CDR3 consists of 18 residues. CDR1 is SNHLY, CDR2 FYNNEI, per germline. The whole variable domain, filled in from reference TRBV2 and TRBJ2-5, reads EPEVTQTPSHQVTQMGQEVILRCVPISNHLYFYWYRQILGQKVEFLVSFYNNEISEKSEIFDDQFSVERPDGSNFTLKIRSTKLEDSAMYFCASSAPGTTGGQLETQYFGPGTRLLVL.

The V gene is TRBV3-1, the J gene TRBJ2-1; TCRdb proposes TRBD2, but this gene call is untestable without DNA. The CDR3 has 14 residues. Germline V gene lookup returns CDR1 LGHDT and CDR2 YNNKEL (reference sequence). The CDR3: CASSLKAGTNEQFF.

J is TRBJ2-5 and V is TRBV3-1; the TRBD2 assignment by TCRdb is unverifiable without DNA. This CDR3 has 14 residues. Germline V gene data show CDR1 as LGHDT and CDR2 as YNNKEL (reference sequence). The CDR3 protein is CASSREAGGETQYF.

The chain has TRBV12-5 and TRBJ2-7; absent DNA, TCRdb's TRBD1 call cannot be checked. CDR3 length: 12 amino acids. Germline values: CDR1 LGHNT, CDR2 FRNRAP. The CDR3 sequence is CASGLARDDKYF.

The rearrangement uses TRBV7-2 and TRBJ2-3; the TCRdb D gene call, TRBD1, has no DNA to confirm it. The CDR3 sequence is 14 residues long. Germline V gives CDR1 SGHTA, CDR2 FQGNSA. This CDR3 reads CATPQGANTDTQYF.

The CDR3 spells CSARVELTRNTEAFF. The rearrangement joins TRBV20-1 to TRBJ1-1; there is no DNA to check the TCRdb D call of TRBD1. Germline lookup yields CDR1 DFQATT and CDR2 SNEGSKA (reference sequence). This CDR3 has 15 residues.

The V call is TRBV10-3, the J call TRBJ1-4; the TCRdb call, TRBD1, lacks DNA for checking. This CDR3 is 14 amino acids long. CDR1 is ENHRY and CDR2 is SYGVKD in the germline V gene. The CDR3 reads CAISPGQNGGKLFF.

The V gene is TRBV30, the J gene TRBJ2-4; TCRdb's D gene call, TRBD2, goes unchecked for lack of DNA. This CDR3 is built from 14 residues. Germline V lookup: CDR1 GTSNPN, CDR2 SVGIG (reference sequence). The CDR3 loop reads CAWTRQASWHIQYF.